A single T cell receptor beta chain is shown here with its context. Its binding antigen is unknown. The record has no base qualities; no much larger clone is one base away. This sample includes further DNA sequences coding for the same CDR3. V is cut by 6 bases and J by 4 bases, and the space between the germline ends is 10 bases. As encoded in the germline V gene, CDR1 is MDHEN while CDR2 is SYDVKM. Taken from cysteine to phenylalanine, the CDR3 has 14 residues. The sequence is cut down to CDR3 DNA, 42 bases in frame from base 1. Receptors were amplified or captured by the immunoSEQ multiplex PCR assay. Imported from immuneACCESS, the table was reduced by TCRdb to in-frame sequences with V and J called. These copies leave out some clones; in studies compared against another copy, an unresolved V gene accounts for under half, and the cause of the remainder is not known. The table for this sample lists tens of thousands of clones; roughly 77% of them were counted only once. In total, the top ten clones hold less than 1.5% of the sample.

The sample's treatment or condition, from its label and the paper: preoperative locoregional IRX-2 cytokine immunotherapy. The samples were obtained from a phase Ib study that tested preoperative, locoregional IRX-2 cytokine immunotherapy designed to prime immune responses. The donors were early-stage breast cancer patients who were given IRX-2 prior to surgery. This specimen belongs to a study of preoperative IRX-2 immunotherapy in early breast cancer (dated 2019 in TCRdb). The source of this sequence is a human donor with breast cancer. The chain is assembled from TRBV28 and TRBJ1-6; a tentative D call is TRBD1 (6 bases match). This specimen was lymph node tissue, taken after IRX-2 immunotherapy. The CDR3 reads as follows: CASSLTGYNSPLHF. The DNA reads as follows: TGTGCCAGCAGCTTGACAGGTTATAATTCACCCCTCCACTTT.